This is a list of T cell receptor beta chains from one sample in a study of T-cell memory formation after mild COVID-19. One entry per CDR3 protein, called by TCRdb with MiXCR from the 5' RACE reads. The sample comprises 200,000 to 250,000 distinct CDR3 sequences, around 30% of which are singletons, and over 10% rests with the top ten. Sequencing was performed on PBMCs or a T cell subset sorted from them (not recorded which). All receptors derive from an adult woman who had mild COVID-19 (a few samples of this study predate the infection). Cell type and time point are not known. CDR3s leave out the opening cysteine and the closing phenylalanine or tryptophan. The order of the fields is V gene, J gene, CDR3 protein.

TRBV19,TRBJ2-1,ASSIDGGGVFLN
TRBV20-1,TRBJ2-7,SAVIPGRVFYEQY
TRBV6-2/TRBV6-3,TRBJ2-1,ASSYSMGAGGPNYNEQF
TRBV7-2,TRBJ1-1,ASRINTEAF
TRBV12-3/TRBV12-4,TRBJ2-7,ASSPTGPQGSEQY
TRBV29-1,TRBJ2-1,SANPGTNEQF
TRBV6-6,TRBJ2-4,ASTFNGVAKNIQY
TRBV20-1,TRBJ2-7,SARVTSGLRGLEQY
TRBV9,TRBJ2-3,ASSPRGHTLSDTQY
TRBV6-2/TRBV6-3,TRBJ2-2,ASSYGGNPGELF
TRBV3-1,TRBJ2-7,ASSSLGTYEQY
TRBV12-3/TRBV12-4,TRBJ2-7,ASSQTSGRRYEQY
TRBV6-6,TRBJ2-3,ASSYRQGTDTQY
TRBV5-1,TRBJ2-3,ASSLATVSTDTQY
TRBV7-3,TRBJ2-2,ASSSGGGDTGELF
TRBV7-3,TRBJ1-1,ASSLSGGRTEAF
TRBV6-2/TRBV6-3,TRBJ2-1,ASSHGGGDSYNEQF
TRBV2,TRBJ1-2,ASSEARQGFYGYT
TRBV6-4,TRBJ1-1,ASSDSAGTQAF
TRBV29-1,TRBJ2-7,SVEGLADSTYEQY
TRBV9,TRBJ1-2,ASSVSDRSINYGYT
TRBV7-2,TRBJ2-5,ASSLISQTQY
TRBV5-1,TRBJ2-5,ASSLYQPLQETQY
TRBV10-3,TRBJ2-7,AISAGTSGGANYEQY
TRBV12-3/TRBV12-4,TRBJ2-1,ASNLAGGRSSYNEQF
TRBV27,TRBJ2-1,ASSSLMQPEISGDYNEQF
TRBV5-6,TRBJ1-1,ASSTRGQETEAF
TRBV19,TRBJ2-7,ASSIRGRSYEQY
TRBV15,TRBJ2-4,ATSPGGPAKNIQY
TRBV5-1,TRBJ2-5,ASRPKPSGFQETQY
TRBV6-5,TRBJ2-3,ASSSLGQGVTDTQY
TRBV11-2,TRBJ1-1,ASSLGDSGGKTEAF
TRBV6-6,TRBJ2-3,ASSLFSTDTQY
TRBV12-3/TRBV12-4,TRBJ2-3,ASSFGQPPSTDTQY
TRBV4-2,TRBJ2-7,ASSQGPRGVNEQY
TRBV5-1,TRBJ2-7,ASSLSAGSSYEQY
TRBV3-1,TRBJ2-6,ASSRFLGRRSSGANVLT
TRBV7-2,TRBJ2-7,ASRPGTAGTYEQY
TRBV2,TRBJ2-7,ASTLDPKEQY
TRBV5-5,TRBJ1-6,ASSFGDSTYNSPLH
TRBV4-2,TRBJ2-2,ASSQDWIPAGELF
TRBV5-8,TRBJ2-3,ASSAFGGLASTDTQY